Described below is a single T cell receptor (beta chain) sequence and its context. What it binds is not known. This specimen belongs to a study of T cell responses to AZD1222 COVID-19 vaccine. Study findings and constraints: Spike was spanned by vaccine-associated CD4 TCRs, with dominance at 160-218 and 743-854. Repertoires were collected only later (after the peak T cell response had occurred).

Only in-frame clones appear in the TCRdb table, and some are missing; sequencing was by immunoSEQ multiplex PCR. The sample shows roughly 150,000 clones, 80% to 95% of them seen only once. This TCR came from an adult who received the AZD1222 COVID-19 vaccine. Specimen: peripheral blood, collected 28 days after the second AZD1222 dose.

The CDR3, as DNA: TGTGCCAGTAGTAACCGGGACAGGGCTTTCGGAAACACCATATATTTT. As protein: CASSNRDRAFGNTIYF. The chain joins TRBV19 to TRBJ1-3, with TRBD1 matching over 9 bases. Germline V gene sequence: CDR1 LNHDA, CDR2 SQIVND (reference sequence). The CDR3 length is 16 residues. The junction had 8 bases not matched to a gene; V was cut back by 4 bases and J by 4 bases.